Below are 19 T cell receptor beta chains sequenced from a single sample in a study of T cell changes during pregnancy in multiple sclerosis. Only in-frame clones appear in the TCRdb table, and some are missing; sequencing was by immunoSEQ multiplex PCR. The sample records approximately 53,000 clones, 85% to 95% being singletons. Sequencing was performed on CD4+ T cells from peripheral blood mononuclear cells, taken after pregnancy. All receptors derive from a female donor in good health, enrolled as a control in a pregnancy study.

The V and J genes are TRBV4-1 and TRBJ1-4; TRBD1 matches at 10 bases. J was trimmed by 4 bases and V by 4 bases; bases with no gene match: 15. The CDR3 extends over 19 amino acids. CDR1 and CDR2 (germline): MGHRA, YSYEKL. The CDR3 protein is CASSRPLTGGHGVNEKLFF. The CDR3 DNA is TGCGCCAGCAGCCGACCACTGACAGGGGGCCACGGCGTTAATGAAAAACTGTTTTTT.

The chain is built from TRBV7-9 and TRBJ2-5; 7 nucleotides line up with TRBD1. The CDR3 extends over 15 amino acids. With V trimmed by 3 bases and J by 4 bases, 8 bases remained unmatched. The germline gives CDR1 SEHNR, CDR2 FQNEAQ (reference sequence). Here the CDR3 DNA reads TGTGCCAGCAGCTTGCCCCGACAGGGAACAGAGACCCAGTACTTC. Residues: CASSLPRQGTETQYF.

The chain links TRBV9 to TRBJ2-5; no clear D gene. The germline CDR1 and CDR2 sequences are SGDLS and YYNGEE. The CDR3 consists of 14 residues. V shed 0 bases and J shed 5 bases, with 11 bases lying between them. CDR3 sequence: CASSVVGGRETQYF. The CDR3 DNA follows: TGTGCCAGCAGCGTAGTCGGCGGCCGGGAGACCCAGTACTTC.

V gene TRBV10-3 combines with J gene TRBJ2-7, with TRBD1 identical over 10 bases. The CDR3 has 14 amino acids. The trim removed 4 bases at V and 6 bases at J, leaving 6 bases unmatched. Germline V gives CDR1 ENHRY, CDR2 SYGVKD. For the CDR3, the DNA is TGTGCCATCAGTGTAGGGGACAGGGGTAGCGAGCAGTACTTC. Its protein is CAISVGDRGSEQYF.

The chain combines TRBV19 with TRBJ1-1, with 7 bases lining up with TRBD1. The CDR3 has 17 residues. After removal of 6 bases from V and 0 bases from J, the junction contained 13 bases not matched to a gene. Germline loops: CDR1 LNHDA, CDR2 SQIVND (reference sequence). CDR3 protein: CASSATGSLPLNTEAFF. The CDR3 DNA sequence: TGTGCCAGTAGCGCGACAGGGTCCCTTCCTTTGAACACTGAAGCTTTCTTT. Full variable domain (missing parts from reference TRBV19 and TRBJ1-1): DGGITQSPKYLFRKEGQNVTLSCEQNLNHDAMYWYRQDPGQGLRLIYYSQIVNDFQKGDIAEGYSVSREKKESFPLTVTSAQKNPTAFYLCASSATGSLPLNTEAFFGQGTRLTVV.

The genes are TRBV18 and TRBJ1-4, with D maybe TRBD1 (6 bases). V dropped 8 bases and J dropped 0 bases, with 13 bases sitting between them. CDR1 and CDR2 from the germline V gene are KGHSH and LQKENI. CDR3 size: 15 residues. CDR3 DNA sequence: TGTGCCAGCGCGAAGGACAGTGCAACTAATGAAAAACTGTTTTTT. Amino acid sequence: CASAKDSATNEKLFF.

V gene TRBV2 combines with J gene TRBJ2-1, with D perhaps matching TRBD1 (5 bases). CDR1 SNHLY and CDR2 FYNNEI come from the germline V gene. Trimming took 4 bases from V and 5 from J, leaving 24 bases between them. The CDR3 contains 18 residues. As DNA, the CDR3 is TGTGCCAGCAGTGCGAACATCTTCAGGGTCCCCCAAGACAATGAGCAGTTCTTC. This gives the protein CASSANIFRVPQDNEQFF.

The chain uses TRBV27 and TRBJ2-5; D may be TRBD2 (5 bases). The germline V gene encodes CDR1 MNHEY and CDR2 SMNVEV (reference sequence). V shed 4 bases and J shed 7 bases, with 16 bases lying between them. The CDR3 length is 14 residues. This CDR3 is CASSSSDTRATQYF. The CDR3 DNA reads as TGTGCCAGCAGTTCCTCAGACACGAGGGCGACCCAGTACTTC.

This chain links TRBV19 with TRBJ2-3; 10 bases are a match to TRBD2. Germline V lookup: CDR1 LNHDA, CDR2 SQIVND (reference sequence). The CDR3 consists of 17 residues. Trimming removed 3 bases from V and 1 base from J; junction bases left unmatched: 7. The CDR3 sequence is CASSIPAGGLGTDTQYF. The CDR3 region has the DNA TGTGCCAGTAGTATCCCAGCGGGGGGGCTGGGCACAGATACGCAGTATTTT.

The chain uses TRBV11-2 and TRBJ2-2, with D maybe TRBD1 (5 bases). The CDR3 is 16 amino acids. V was clipped by 6 bases and J by 1 base, with 15 bases between them. CDR1 and CDR2 from the germline V gene are SGHAT and FQNNGV. CDR3 region: CASRPQGLGNTGELFF. The CDR3 region has the DNA TGTGCCAGCAGACCTCAGGGATTGGGGAACACCGGGGAGCTGTTTTTT.

The chain combines TRBV7-2 with TRBJ1-4; D is undetermined. The V end was cut by 5 bases, the J end by 6 bases, with 19 bases between. Germline loops: CDR1 SGHTA, CDR2 FQGNSA. The CDR3 runs to 16 residues. For the CDR3, the DNA is TGTGCCAGCAGCCTCACGGGGTCGGGGAAGGATGAAAAACTGTTTTTT. This gives the protein CASSLTGSGKDEKLFF.

This clone appeared once. The V gene is TRBV14, the J gene TRBJ1-2; tentatively, D is TRBD1 (6 bases). V lost 4 bases and J lost 6, with 9 bases in between. The CDR3 consists of 12 residues. Germline values: CDR1 SGHDN, CDR2 FVKESK. Here the CDR3 reads CASSPGGHGYTF. The CDR3 nucleotides are TGTGCCAGCAGCCCGGGGGGCCATGGCTACACCTTC.

The rearrangement joins TRBV2 to TRBJ1-1; the match to TRBD1 covers 7 bases. The CDR3 consists of 15 residues. V lost 6 bases, J lost 1 base, and 8 bases stayed unmatched. Looked up from germline, CDR1 is SNHLY and CDR2 is FYNNEI. CDR3 loop: CASSDTGQANTEAFF. The DNA of the CDR3 is TGTGCCAGCAGCGATACCGGACAGGCGAACACTGAAGCTTTCTTT.

This clone was found once. The chain couples TRBV2 to TRBJ2-7; 13 bases align to TRBD2. Losses at the gene ends were 3 bases for V and 7 bases for J; bases not matched to a gene: 3. CDR3 size: 14 residues. Germline CDR1 SNHLY, CDR2 FYNNEI. Here the CDR3 reads CASSDRTSGREQYF. The CDR3 nucleotides read TGTGCCAGCAGTGATCGGACTAGCGGGAGAGAGCAGTACTTC. The full variable domain, completed using reference TRBV2 and TRBJ2-7, is EPEVTQTPSHQVTQMGQEVILRCVPISNHLYFYWYRQILGQKVEFLVSFYNNEISEKSEIFDDQFSVERPDGSNFTLKIRSTKLEDSAMYFCASSDRTSGREQYFGPGTRLTVT.

The chain combines TRBV5-1 with TRBJ1-4; D remains unclear. Germline V gives CDR1 SGHRS, CDR2 YFSETQ. With 5 bases removed from V and 4 bases from J, the gap between germline ends came to 9 bases. The CDR3 runs to 13 residues. The CDR3 DNA sequence: TGCGCCAGCAGACGGGAGGTTAATGAAAAACTGTTTTTT. Protein: CASRREVNEKLFF.

This chain joins TRBV5-1 and TRBJ2-3; D possibly corresponds to TRBD2 (5 bases). V gave up 1 base and J gave up 3 bases, with 12 bases separating them. This CDR3 region has 15 residues. Germline V gives CDR1 SGHRS, CDR2 YFSETQ. CDR3 in DNA: TGCGCCAGCAGCTTGCTCGGGGAATGGACAGATACGCAGTATTTT. This codes for CASSLLGEWTDTQYF.

The count of this clone is one. The chain combines TRBV20-1 with TRBJ2-1; D may be TRBD1 (6 bases). Germline CDR1 reads DFQATT; CDR2 reads SNEGSKA (reference sequence). V gave up 2 bases and J gave up 10 bases, with 9 bases separating them. CDR3 length: 11 residues. The CDR3 DNA sequence: TGCAGTGCTAGATGGGGGACAGAGCAGTTCTTC. The encoded protein is CSARWGTEQFF.

This clone was observed a single time. At the DNA level, this CDR3 is encoded by other sequences in the same sample as well. V is TRBV11-3 and J is TRBJ2-3, with a tentative D call TRBD2 (5 bases). The germline V and J ends were trimmed by 3 bases and 3 bases, with 10 bases remaining between them. The germline V gene has CDR1 SGHNT and CDR2 YENEEA. This CDR3 region has 14 residues. CDR3 in DNA: TGTGCCAGCAGCTTCAGCGGCTCAACAGATACGCAGTATTTT. Its translation: CASSFSGSTDTQYF.

This chain links TRBV29-1 with TRBJ2-1; D is perhaps TRBD2 (5 bases). CDR1 is SQVTM and CDR2 is ANQGSEA in the germline V gene. This CDR3 region has 13 residues. Deletions cut 5 bases from V and 1 base from J, with 9 bases between. CDR3 residues: CSVTDYSYNEQFF. As DNA, the CDR3 is TGCAGCGTTACCGACTATTCCTACAATGAGCAGTTCTTC.